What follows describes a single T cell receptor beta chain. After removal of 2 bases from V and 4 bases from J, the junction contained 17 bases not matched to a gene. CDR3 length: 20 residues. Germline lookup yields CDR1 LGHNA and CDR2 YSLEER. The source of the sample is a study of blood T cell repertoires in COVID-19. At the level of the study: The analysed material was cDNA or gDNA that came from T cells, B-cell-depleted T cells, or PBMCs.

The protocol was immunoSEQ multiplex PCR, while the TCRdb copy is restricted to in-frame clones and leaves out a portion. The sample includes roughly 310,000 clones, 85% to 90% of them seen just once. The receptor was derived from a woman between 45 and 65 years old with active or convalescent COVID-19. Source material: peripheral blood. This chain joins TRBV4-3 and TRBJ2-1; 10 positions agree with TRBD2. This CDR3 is CASSQLRALSGLAEYNEQFF. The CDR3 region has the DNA TGCGCCAGCAGCCAACTACGCGCTCTAAGTGGACTAGCGGAGTACAATGAGCAGTTCTTC.